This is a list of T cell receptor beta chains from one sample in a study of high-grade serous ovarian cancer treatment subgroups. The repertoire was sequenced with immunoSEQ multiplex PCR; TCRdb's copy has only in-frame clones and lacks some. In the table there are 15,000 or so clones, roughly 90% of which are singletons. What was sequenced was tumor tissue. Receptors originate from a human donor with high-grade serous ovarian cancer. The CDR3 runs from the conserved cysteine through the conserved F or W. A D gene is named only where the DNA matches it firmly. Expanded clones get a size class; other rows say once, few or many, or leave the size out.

DNA: TGTGCCAGCACCCCGACAGCCTCCCTCACGGATACGCAGTATTTT
CDR3: CASTPTASLTDTQYF
size: NA
V: TRBV6-1
J: TRBJ2-3
D: NA

DNA: TGTCCAGTGAGAAACACCATATATTTT
CDR3: CPVRNTIYF
size: NA
V: TRBV21-1
J: TRBJ1-3
D: NA

DNA: TGTGCCAGCGCTTCGACCGGACCGGGGAATCAGCCCCAGCATTTT
CDR3: CASASTGPGNQPQHF
size: few
V: TRBV11-1
J: TRBJ1-5
D: NA

DNA: TGTGCCAGCACCGACTGGGGGAACACTGAAGCTTTCTTT
CDR3: CASTDWGNTEAFF
size: NA
V: TRBV7-9
J: TRBJ1-1
D: NA

DNA: TGTGCCAGCAGCTTCCGCAATCAGCCCCAGCATTTT
CDR3: CASSFRNQPQHF
size: NA
V: TRBV5-6
J: TRBJ1-5
D: NA

DNA: TGTGCCAGCAGGAAACTAGCGGGGGGTTTCACAGATACGCAGTATTTT
CDR3: CASRKLAGGFTDTQYF
size: NA
V: TRBV27
J: TRBJ2-3
D: TRBD2

DNA: TGTGCCAGCAGCTTACCCAGGACAGGGAATGTGCAGTACTTC
CDR3: CASSLPRTGNVQYF
size: NA
V: TRBV5-6
J: TRBJ2-7
D: TRBD1

DNA: TGTGCCAGTAGTATAGGAGGCAGGATTCAGGCCGGGGAGCTGTTTTTT
CDR3: CASSIGGRIQAGELFF
size: NA
V: TRBV19
J: TRBJ2-2
D: NA

DNA: TGTGCCAGCAGTCCCGATGTGAACACTGAAGCTTTCTTT
CDR3: CASSPDVNTEAFF
size: NA
V: TRBV6-1
J: TRBJ1-1
D: NA

DNA: TGTGCCAGTAATAACCGAGCGAGCAATCAGCCCCAGCATTTT
CDR3: CASNNRASNQPQHF
size: NA
V: TRBV19
J: TRBJ1-5
D: NA

DNA: TGTGCCAGCAGCTTAGCGGTTTCAACTAATGAAAAACTGTTTTTT
CDR3: CASSLAVSTNEKLFF
size: NA
V: TRBV11-2
J: TRBJ1-4
D: NA

DNA: TGCGCCAGCAGCCAAGAAGGGACAGGGACCTACGAGCAGTACTTC
CDR3: CASSQEGTGTYEQYF
size: NA
V: TRBV4-1
J: TRBJ2-7
D: TRBD1

DNA: TGTGCCAGCAGTCCCCGGACTAGCGGGGGTATAGATACGCAGTATTTT
CDR3: CASSPRTSGGIDTQYF
size: NA
V: TRBV2
J: TRBJ2-3
D: TRBD2

DNA: TGCGCCAGCACGGGCGGGGGCCCCTACAATGAGCAGTTCTTC
CDR3: CASTGGGPYNEQFF
size: NA
V: TRBV5-1
J: TRBJ2-1
D: NA

DNA: TGTGCCAGCAGCGTAGGGGGGGCCTATCAGCCCCAGCATTTT
CDR3: CASSVGGAYQPQHF
size: few
V: TRBV9
J: TRBJ1-5
D: NA

DNA: TGTGCCAGCAGTCCGACAGGACACGAGCAGTTCTTC
CDR3: CASSPTGHEQFF
size: NA
V: TRBV2
J: TRBJ2-1
D: NA

DNA: TGTGCCAGCAGCTTAGATGCAGGGCGCAATCAGCCCCAGCATTTT
CDR3: CASSLDAGRNQPQHF
size: few
V: TRBV7-9
J: TRBJ1-5
D: NA

DNA: TGCAGCGTTGAAGAACTAGCGGGGGGGCCCAATGAGCAGTTCTTC
CDR3: CSVEELAGGPNEQFF
size: NA
V: TRBV29-1
J: TRBJ2-1
D: TRBD2

DNA: TGTGCCAGCAGCTTGAACAATGAGCAGTTCTTC
CDR3: CASSLNNEQFF
size: NA
V: TRBV5-4
J: TRBJ2-1
D: NA

DNA: TGTGCCACCAGCATAAGGAACACTGAAGCTTTCTTT
CDR3: CATSIRNTEAFF
size: NA
V: TRBV15
J: TRBJ1-1
D: NA

DNA: TGTGCCAGCAGTTTGTTGGGGGGGCAGGATACGCAGTATTTT
CDR3: CASSLLGGQDTQYF
size: NA
V: TRBV28
J: TRBJ2-3
D: NA

DNA: TGCGCCAGCAGCTTGGGAAACAGGGGAGGGAATGAAAAACTGTTTTTT
CDR3: CASSLGNRGGNEKLFF
size: NA
V: TRBV5-1
J: TRBJ1-4
D: TRBD1

DNA: TGTGCCAGCAGTTACACTCAGACCTACGAGCAGTACTTC
CDR3: CASSYTQTYEQYF
size: NA
V: TRBV27
J: TRBJ2-7
D: NA

DNA: TGTGCCAGCAGTTTATGGGGGACAGGCCCCGACTATGGCTACACCTTC
CDR3: CASSLWGTGPDYGYTF
size: NA
V: TRBV28
J: TRBJ1-2
D: TRBD1

DNA: TGTGCCACTAAAGGGTGGACAGGGAATGAAAAACTGTTTTTT
CDR3: CATKGWTGNEKLFF
size: NA
V: TRBV6-5
J: TRBJ1-4
D: TRBD1

DNA: TGTGCCAGCAGCCCCCGGACTAGCGGGGGGGCAAGGGATACGCAGTATTTT
CDR3: CASSPRTSGGARDTQYF
size: NA
V: TRBV7-3
J: TRBJ2-3
D: TRBD2

DNA: TGTGCCAGCAGTGATCATGGAAACGAGCAGTACTTC
CDR3: CASSDHGNEQYF
size: few
V: TRBV2
J: TRBJ2-7
D: NA

DNA: TGTGCCAGCAGCTTATCCAAGAACACTGAAGCTTTCTTT
CDR3: CASSLSKNTEAFF
size: NA
V: TRBV7-2
J: TRBJ1-1
D: NA